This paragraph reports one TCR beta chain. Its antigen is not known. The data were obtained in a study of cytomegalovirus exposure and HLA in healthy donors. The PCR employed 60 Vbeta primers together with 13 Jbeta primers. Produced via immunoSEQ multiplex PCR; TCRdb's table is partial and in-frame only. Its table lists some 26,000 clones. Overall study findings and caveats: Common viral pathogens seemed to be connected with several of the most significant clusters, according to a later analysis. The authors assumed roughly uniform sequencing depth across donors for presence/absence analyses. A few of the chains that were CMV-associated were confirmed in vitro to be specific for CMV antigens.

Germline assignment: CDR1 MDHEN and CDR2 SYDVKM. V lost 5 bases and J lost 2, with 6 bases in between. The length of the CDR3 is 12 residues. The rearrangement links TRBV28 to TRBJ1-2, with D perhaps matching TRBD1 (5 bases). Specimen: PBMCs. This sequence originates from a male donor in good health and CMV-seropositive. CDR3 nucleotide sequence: TGTGCCAGCAGTAAGGGGAACTATGGCTACACCTTC. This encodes CASSKGNYGYTF.